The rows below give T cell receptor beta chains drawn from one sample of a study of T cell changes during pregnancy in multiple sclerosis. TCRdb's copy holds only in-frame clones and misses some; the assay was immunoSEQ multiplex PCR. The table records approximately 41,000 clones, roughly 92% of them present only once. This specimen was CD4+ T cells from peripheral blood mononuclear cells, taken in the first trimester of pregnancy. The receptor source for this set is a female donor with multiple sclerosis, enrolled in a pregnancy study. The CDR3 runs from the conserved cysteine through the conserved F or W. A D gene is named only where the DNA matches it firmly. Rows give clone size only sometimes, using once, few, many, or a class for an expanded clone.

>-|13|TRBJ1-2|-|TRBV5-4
TGTGCCAGCAGCTTAGCAGCGCGCTATGGCTACACCTTC
CASSLAARYGYTF
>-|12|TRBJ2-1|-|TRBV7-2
TGTGCCAGCAGCTTGTCTATGGTTCCCCCGTTCTTC
CASSLSMVPPFF
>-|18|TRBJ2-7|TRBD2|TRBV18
TGTGCCAGCTCACCCCAGCCCGGGACTAGCGGGATTGGATACGAGCAGTACTTC
CASSPQPGTSGIGYEQYF
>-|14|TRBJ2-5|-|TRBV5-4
TGTGCCAGCAGCGCACGGTCTGTTGGAGAGACCCAGTACTTC
CASSARSVGETQYF
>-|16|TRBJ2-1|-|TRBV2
TGTGCCAGCAGTCCCCTCTCCGGTAGTCGAGGGAATGAGCAGTTCTTC
CASSPLSGSRGNEQFF
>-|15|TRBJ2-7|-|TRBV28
TGTGCCAGCAGAGGGGGGGAACTGAGCTCCTACGAGCAGTACTTC
CASRGGELSSYEQYF
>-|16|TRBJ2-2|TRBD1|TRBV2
TGTGCCAGCAGATCCGGGACAGGGATTTACACCGGGGAGCTGTTTTTT
CASRSGTGIYTGELFF
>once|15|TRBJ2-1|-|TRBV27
TGTGCCAGCAGTTTAGCAGGAAGCTCCTACAATGAGCAGTTCTTC
CASSLAGSSYNEQFF
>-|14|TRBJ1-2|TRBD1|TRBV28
TGTGCCAGCAGTTTACCCCAGGGGGTGTTCGGCTACACCTTC
CASSLPQGVFGYTF
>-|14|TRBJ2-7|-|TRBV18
TGTGCCAGCTCCCCAGGAGGGGGCGTTGACGAGCAGTACTTC
CASSPGGGVDEQYF
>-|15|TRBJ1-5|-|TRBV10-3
TGTGCCATCAGTGAGCTGGGGGGGGTGGATCAGCCCCAGCATTTT
CAISELGGVDQPQHF
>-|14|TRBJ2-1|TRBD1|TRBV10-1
TGCGCCAGCCGAGGACAGGGAATGGACAATGAGCAGTTCTTC
CASRGQGMDNEQFF
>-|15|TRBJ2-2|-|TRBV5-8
TGTGCCAGCAGCTCAGTTACACGGAACACCGGGGAGCTGTTTTTT
CASSSVTRNTGELFF
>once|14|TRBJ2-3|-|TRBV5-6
TGTGCCAGCAGCTTGGGCGGGAATTTTGATACGCAGTATTTT
CASSLGGNFDTQYF
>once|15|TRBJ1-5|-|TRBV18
TGTGCCAGCTCACCAGGAACACGGGGCAATCAGCCCCAGCATTTT
CASSPGTRGNQPQHF
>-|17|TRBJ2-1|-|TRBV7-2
TGTGCCAGCAGCTTAGCAGTCGGACACGGAGTCCTCAATGAGCAGTTCTTC
CASSLAVGHGVLNEQFF
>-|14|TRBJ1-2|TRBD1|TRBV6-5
TGTGCCAGCAGAATGCCGGGACAGTTCTATGGCTACACCTTC
CASRMPGQFYGYTF
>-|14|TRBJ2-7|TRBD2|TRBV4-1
TGCGCCAGCAGCCATCTAGCGGGAATCTACGAGCAGTACTTC
CASSHLAGIYEQYF
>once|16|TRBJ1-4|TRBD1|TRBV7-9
TGTGCCAGCGCGGGGGGACAGGGTGCAACTAATGAAAAACTGTTTTTT
CASAGGQGATNEKLFF
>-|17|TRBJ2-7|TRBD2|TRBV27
TGTGCCAGCAGTTCGCTTCTAGCGGGAGGGGTGACGCACGAGCAGTACTTC
CASSSLLAGGVTHEQYF
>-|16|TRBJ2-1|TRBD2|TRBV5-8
TGTGCCAGCAGGGGTGGACTAGCGGGACCCTACAATGAGCAGTTCTTC
CASRGGLAGPYNEQFF
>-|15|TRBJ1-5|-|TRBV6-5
TGTGCCAGCAGTTCGAACTTTAGAGGCAATCAGCCCCAGCATTTT
CASSSNFRGNQPQHF
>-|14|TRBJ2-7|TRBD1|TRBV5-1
TGCGCCAGCAGCAAGGACAGGGCAGTGAACGAGCAGTACTTC
CASSKDRAVNEQYF
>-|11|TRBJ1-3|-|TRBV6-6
TGTGCCAGCAGTTCCAGAAACACCATATATTTT
CASSSRNTIYF
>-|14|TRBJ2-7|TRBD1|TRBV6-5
TGTGCCAGCAGTGCCGGGACAGCCTCCTACGAGCAGTACTTC
CASSAGTASYEQYF
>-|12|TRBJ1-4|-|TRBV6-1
TGTGCCAGCAGTGAAGGGCGGAGAAAACTGTTTTTT
CASSEGRRKLFF
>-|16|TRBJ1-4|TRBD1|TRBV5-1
TGCGCCAGCAGCTTCCTTGGACAGGGTTCTAATGAAAAACTGTTTTTT
CASSFLGQGSNEKLFF
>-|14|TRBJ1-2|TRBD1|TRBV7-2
TGTGCCAGTAGGGCCAGGGGGCTCCTAGATGGCTACACCTTC
CASRARGLLDGYTF
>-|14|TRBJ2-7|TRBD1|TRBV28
TGTGCCAGCAGTGGGCCGGACAGGGGGTACGAGCAGTACTTC
CASSGPDRGYEQYF
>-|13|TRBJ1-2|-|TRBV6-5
TGTGCCAGCAGTTACGGGCAGAAGGGGGGCTACACCTTC
CASSYGQKGGYTF
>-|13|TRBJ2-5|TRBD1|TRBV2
TGTGCCAGCACGGGACAGATCCAAGAGACCCAGTACTTC
CASTGQIQETQYF
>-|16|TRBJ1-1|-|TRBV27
TGTGCCAGCAGTCCCTTTGGGGGCTCCTACCGATCCCCAGCTTTCTTT
CASSPFGGSYRSPAFF
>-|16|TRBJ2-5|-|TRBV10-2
TGCGCCAGCAGTGTCCTAGCAGAAATCGACCAAGAGACCCAGTACTTC
CASSVLAEIDQETQYF
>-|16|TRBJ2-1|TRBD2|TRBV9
TGTGCCAGCAGCGAGGGGACTAGCGGGCGTTTGAATGAGCAGTTCTTC
CASSEGTSGRLNEQFF
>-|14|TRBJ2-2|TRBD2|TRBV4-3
TGCGCCAGCAGCCAAGCCTGGGAGGGCGGGGAGCTGTTTTTT
CASSQAWEGGELFF
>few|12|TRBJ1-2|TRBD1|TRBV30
TGTGCCTGGAGTGGGGCAGGGGGTGGCTACACCTTC
CAWSGAGGGYTF
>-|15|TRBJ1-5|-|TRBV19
TGTGCCAGTAGTAGCGGGGGGGGACGCAATCAGCCCCAGCATTTT
CASSSGGGRNQPQHF
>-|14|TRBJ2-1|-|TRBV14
TGTGCCAGCAGCCAAGTGAGGGTAGTAGGTGAGCAGTTCTTC
CASSQVRVVGEQFF
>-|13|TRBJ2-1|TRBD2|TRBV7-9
TGTGCCAGCAGCTCTAGCGGGAGCAGTGAGCAGTTCTTC
CASSSSGSSEQFF
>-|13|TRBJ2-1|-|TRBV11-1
TGTGCCAGCAGCTTAGTTCGGTACAATGAGCAGTTCTTC
CASSLVRYNEQFF
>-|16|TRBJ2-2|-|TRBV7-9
TGTGCCAGCAGCTTCCGACAGACTCGAGGCACCGGGGAGCTGTTTTTT
CASSFRQTRGTGELFF
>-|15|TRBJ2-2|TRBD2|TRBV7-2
TGTGCCAGCAGCAGGAGCGGGATTACCCCCGGGGAGCTGTTTTTT
CASSRSGITPGELFF
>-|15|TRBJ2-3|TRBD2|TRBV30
TGTGCCTGGAGGGTAGCGGGGCCTGGTACAGATACGCAGTATTTT
CAWRVAGPGTDTQYF
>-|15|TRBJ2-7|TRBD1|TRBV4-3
TGCGCCAGCAGCGACAGAACGGGACAGGGCTACGAGCAGTACTTC
CASSDRTGQGYEQYF
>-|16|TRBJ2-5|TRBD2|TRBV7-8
TGTGCCAGCAGCTTAGGACTAGCGGGAGGGCTAGAGACCCAGTACTTC
CASSLGLAGGLETQYF
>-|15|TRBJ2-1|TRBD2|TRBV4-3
TGCGCCAGCAGCCAACACTGGACTAGTTACAATGAGCAGTTCTTC
CASSQHWTSYNEQFF
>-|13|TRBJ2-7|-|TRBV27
TGTGCCAGCAGTTCCCGAACGAGGTACGAGCAGTACTTC
CASSSRTRYEQYF